The T cell receptor beta chain described here comes from a study of blood T cell repertoires in COVID-19. Study as a whole: Italy, Spain and the United States were the sources of the convalescent and acute COVID-19 samples.

Using immunoSEQ multiplex PCR, the repertoire was profiled, and TCRdb retains in-frame clones only, with some absent. This sample yields roughly 250,000 clones, of which about 91% are seen a single time; more than 1% belongs to the top ten. This clone was counted only a few times. Enrolled through a virtual design, the participants were between 18 and 89 years of age and came from 24 US areas. Participants were placed into cohorts based on the clinical history they reported. Germline CDR1 and CDR2: MDHEN and SYDVKM. Trimming cost V 7 bases and J 7 bases; bases outside gene matches: 13. This CDR3 comprises 15 residues.

The clonotype originates from a woman in her thirties or forties with acute COVID-19. The sequenced material came from PBMCs or T cells enriched from blood (not recorded which). The chain uses TRBV28 and TRBJ2-7; 10 bases are a match to TRBD1. CDR3 sequence reads: CASTTPGQGIGEQYF. DNA for the CDR3: TGTGCCAGCACCACCCCGGGACAGGGGATTGGGGAGCAGTACTTC.